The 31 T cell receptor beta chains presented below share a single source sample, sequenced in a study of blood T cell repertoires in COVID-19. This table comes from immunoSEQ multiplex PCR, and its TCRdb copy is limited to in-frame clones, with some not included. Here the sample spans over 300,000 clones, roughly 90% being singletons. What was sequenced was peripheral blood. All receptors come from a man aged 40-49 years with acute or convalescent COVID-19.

This chain's CDR3 is CASTPGWPHYEQYF. The CDR3 DNA is TGTGCCAGCACCCCAGGTTGGCCCCACTACGAGCAGTACTTC. V gene TRBV2 combines with J gene TRBJ2-7; D ambiguous. V lost 7 bases, J lost 3 bases, and 16 bases lay in between. The CDR3 length is 14 residues. Germline lookup yields CDR1 SNHLY and CDR2 FYNNEI.

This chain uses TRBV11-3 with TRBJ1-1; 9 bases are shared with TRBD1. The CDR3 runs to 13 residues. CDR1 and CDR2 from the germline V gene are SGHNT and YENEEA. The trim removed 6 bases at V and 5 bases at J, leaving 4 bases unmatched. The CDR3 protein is CASSFGQGTEAFF. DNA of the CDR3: TGTGCCAGCAGTTTCGGACAGGGGACTGAAGCTTTCTTT.

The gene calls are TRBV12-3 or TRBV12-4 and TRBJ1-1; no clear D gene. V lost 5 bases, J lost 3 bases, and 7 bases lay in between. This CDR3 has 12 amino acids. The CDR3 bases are TGTGCCAGCAGTCCACGGGACACTGAAGCTTTCTTT. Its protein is CASSPRDTEAFF.

The chain's CDR3 is CASSTTGSGNTIYF. The CDR3 nucleotides read TGTGCCAGCAGCACGACAGGAAGTGGAAACACCATATATTTT. The chain has TRBV28 and TRBJ1-3, with a weak D call TRBD1 (6 bases). Deletions cut 6 bases from V and 3 bases from J, with 12 bases between. CDR1 MDHEN and CDR2 SYDVKM come from the germline V gene. This CDR3 has 14 amino acids.

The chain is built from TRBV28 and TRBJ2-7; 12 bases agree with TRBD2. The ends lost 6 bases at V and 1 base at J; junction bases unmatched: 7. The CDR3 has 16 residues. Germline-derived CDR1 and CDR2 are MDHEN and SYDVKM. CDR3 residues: CASSLLAGGPSYEQYF. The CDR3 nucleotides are TGTGCCAGCAGCCTTCTAGCGGGAGGGCCGTCCTACGAGCAGTACTTC.

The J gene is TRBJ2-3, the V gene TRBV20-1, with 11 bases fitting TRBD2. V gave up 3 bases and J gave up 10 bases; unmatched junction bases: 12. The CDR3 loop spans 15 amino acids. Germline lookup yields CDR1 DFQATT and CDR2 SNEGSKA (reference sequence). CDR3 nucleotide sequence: TGCAGTGCTAGTAGGAGTAGCGGGGGGGCCAGTGCGCAGTATTTT. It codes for CSASRSSGGASAQYF.

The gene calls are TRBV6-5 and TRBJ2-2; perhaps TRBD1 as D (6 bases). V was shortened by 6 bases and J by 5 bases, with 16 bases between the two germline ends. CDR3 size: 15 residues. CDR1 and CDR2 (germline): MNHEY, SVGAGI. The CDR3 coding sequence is TGTGCCAGCAGACTACAGGGTCGTAGGACCGGGGAGCTGTTTTTT. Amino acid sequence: CASRLQGRRTGELFF.

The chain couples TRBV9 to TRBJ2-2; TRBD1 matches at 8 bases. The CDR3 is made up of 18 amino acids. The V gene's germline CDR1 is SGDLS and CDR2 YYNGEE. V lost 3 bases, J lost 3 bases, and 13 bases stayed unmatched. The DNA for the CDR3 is TGTGCCAGCAGCGCCAACCCAAGGACAGGGTGGGACACCGGGGAGCTGTTTTTT. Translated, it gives CASSANPRTGWDTGELFF.

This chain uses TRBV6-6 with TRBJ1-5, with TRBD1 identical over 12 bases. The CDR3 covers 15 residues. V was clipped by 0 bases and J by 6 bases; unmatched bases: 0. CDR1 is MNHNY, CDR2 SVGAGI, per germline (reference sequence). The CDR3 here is CASSYSGQGAQPQHF. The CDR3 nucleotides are TGTGCCAGCAGTTACTCGGGACAGGGGGCTCAGCCCCAGCATTTT.

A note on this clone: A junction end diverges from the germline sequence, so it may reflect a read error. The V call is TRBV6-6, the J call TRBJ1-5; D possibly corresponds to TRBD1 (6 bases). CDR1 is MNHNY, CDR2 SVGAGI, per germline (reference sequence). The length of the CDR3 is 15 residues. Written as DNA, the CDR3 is TGTGCCACCAGTCCAAGTAAGGGGGGCAATCAGCCCCAGCATTTT. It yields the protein CATSPSKGGNQPQHF.

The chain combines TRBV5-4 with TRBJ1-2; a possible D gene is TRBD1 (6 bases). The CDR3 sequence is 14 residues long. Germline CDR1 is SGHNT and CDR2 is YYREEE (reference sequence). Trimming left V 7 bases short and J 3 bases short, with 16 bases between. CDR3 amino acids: CASAVGGRYYGYTF. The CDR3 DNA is TGTGCCAGCGCGGTCGGGGGGCGCTACTATGGCTACACCTTC.

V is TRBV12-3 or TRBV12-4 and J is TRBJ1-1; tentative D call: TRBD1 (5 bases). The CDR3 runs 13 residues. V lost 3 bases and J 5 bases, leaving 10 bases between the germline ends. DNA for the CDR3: TGTGCCAGCAGTTTTCTTAAGGGGACTGAAGCTTTCTTT. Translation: CASSFLKGTEAFF.

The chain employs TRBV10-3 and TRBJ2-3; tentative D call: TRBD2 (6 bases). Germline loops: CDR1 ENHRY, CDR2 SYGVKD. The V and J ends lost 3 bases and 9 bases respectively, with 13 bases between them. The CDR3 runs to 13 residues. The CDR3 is CAISDPRDSTQYF. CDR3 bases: TGTGCCATCAGTGACCCCCGGGACTCCACGCAGTATTTT.

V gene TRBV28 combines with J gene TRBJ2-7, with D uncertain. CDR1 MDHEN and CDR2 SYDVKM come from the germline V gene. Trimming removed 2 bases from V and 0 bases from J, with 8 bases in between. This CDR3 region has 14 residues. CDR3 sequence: CASSLEVGSYEQYF. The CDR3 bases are TGTGCCAGCAGTTTAGAGGTCGGCTCCTACGAGCAGTACTTC.

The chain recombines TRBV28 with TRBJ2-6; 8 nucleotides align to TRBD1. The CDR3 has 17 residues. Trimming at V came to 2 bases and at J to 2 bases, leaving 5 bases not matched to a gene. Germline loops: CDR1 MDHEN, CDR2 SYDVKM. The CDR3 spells CASSLQGAGTGANVLTF. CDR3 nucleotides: TGTGCCAGCAGTTTACAGGGGGCGGGGACTGGGGCCAACGTCCTGACTTTC.

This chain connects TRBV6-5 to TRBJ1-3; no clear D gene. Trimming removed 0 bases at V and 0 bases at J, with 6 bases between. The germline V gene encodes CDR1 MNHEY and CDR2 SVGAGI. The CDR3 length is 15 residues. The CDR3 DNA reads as TGTGCCAGCAGTTACTCGAAGAGCTCTGGAAACACCATATATTTT. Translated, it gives CASSYSKSSGNTIYF.

CDR3 sequence reads: CASSTPTGITEAFF. CDR3 DNA: TGTGCCAGCAGCACTCCGACAGGGATCACTGAAGCTTTCTTT. The chain couples TRBV5-4 to TRBJ1-1, with 7 bases fitting TRBD1. CDR3 size: 14 residues. The germline V gene encodes CDR1 SGHNT and CDR2 YYREEE (reference sequence). Unmatched junction bases numbered 7, after V lost 4 bases and J lost 4 bases.

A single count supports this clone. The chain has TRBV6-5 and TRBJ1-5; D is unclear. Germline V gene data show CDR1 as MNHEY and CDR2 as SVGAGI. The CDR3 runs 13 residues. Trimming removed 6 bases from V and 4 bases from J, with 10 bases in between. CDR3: CASRRSVNQPQHF. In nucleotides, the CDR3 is TGTGCCAGCAGGAGGTCCGTTAATCAGCCCCAGCATTTT.

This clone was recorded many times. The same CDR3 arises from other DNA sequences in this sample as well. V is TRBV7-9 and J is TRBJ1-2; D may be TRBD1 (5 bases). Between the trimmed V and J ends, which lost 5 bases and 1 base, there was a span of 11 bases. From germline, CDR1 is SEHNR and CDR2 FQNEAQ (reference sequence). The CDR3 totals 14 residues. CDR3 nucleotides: TGTGCCAGCAGCCTCGGAAGGGGTAACTATGGCTACACCTTC. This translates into CASSLGRGNYGYTF.

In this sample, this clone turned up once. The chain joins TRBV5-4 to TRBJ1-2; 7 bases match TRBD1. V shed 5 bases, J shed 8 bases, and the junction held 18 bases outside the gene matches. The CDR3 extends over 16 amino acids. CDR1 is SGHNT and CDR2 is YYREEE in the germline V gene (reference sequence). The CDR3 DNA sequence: TGTGCCAGCAGACGGGAGACAGGTCCCGGGGACAGCGGCTACACCTTC. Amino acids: CASRRETGPGDSGYTF. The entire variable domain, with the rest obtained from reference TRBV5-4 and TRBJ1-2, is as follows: ETGVTQSPTHLIKTRGQQVTLRCSSQSGHNTVSWYQQALGQGPQFIFQYYREEENGRGNFPPRFSGLQFPNYSSELNVNALELDDSALYLCASRRETGPGDSGYTFGSGTRLTVV.

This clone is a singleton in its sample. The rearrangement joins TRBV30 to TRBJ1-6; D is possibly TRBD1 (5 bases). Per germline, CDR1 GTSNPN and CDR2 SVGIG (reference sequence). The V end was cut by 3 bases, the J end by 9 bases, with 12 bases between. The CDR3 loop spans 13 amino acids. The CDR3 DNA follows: TGTGCCTGGAGACGGAGGGGCGGTTCACCCCTCCACTTT. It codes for CAWRRRGGSPLHF.

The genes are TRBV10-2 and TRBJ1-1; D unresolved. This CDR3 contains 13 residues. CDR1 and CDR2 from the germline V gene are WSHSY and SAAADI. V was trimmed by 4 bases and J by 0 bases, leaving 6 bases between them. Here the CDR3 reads CASSADLNTEAFF. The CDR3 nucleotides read TGCGCCAGCAGTGCAGACTTGAACACTGAAGCTTTCTTT.

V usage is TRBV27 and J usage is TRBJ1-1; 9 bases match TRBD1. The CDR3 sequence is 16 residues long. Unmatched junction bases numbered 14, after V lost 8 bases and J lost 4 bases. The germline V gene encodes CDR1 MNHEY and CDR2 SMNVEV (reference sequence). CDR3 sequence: CASAIGTGRGITEAFF. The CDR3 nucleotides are TGTGCCAGCGCAATAGGGACAGGGAGGGGGATCACTGAAGCTTTCTTT.

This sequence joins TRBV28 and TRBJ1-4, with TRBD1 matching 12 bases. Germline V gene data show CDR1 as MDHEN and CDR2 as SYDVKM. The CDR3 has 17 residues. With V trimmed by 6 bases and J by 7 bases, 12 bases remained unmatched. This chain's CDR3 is CASRKPGQGAWGEKLFF. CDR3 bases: TGTGCCAGCAGAAAGCCGGGACAGGGGGCTTGGGGTGAAAAACTGTTTTTT.

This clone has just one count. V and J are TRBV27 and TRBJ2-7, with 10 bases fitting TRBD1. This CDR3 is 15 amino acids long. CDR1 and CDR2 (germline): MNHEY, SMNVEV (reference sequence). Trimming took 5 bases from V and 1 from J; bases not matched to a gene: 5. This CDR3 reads CASSPDRGPSYEQYF. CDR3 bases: TGTGCCAGCAGTCCCGACAGGGGGCCGTCCTACGAGCAGTACTTC.

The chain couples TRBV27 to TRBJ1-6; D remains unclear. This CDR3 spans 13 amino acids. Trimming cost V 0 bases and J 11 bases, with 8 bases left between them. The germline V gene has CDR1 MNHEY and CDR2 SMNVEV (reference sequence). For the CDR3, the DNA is TGTGCCAGCAGTTTATCGCTGGCTGCACCCCTCCACTTT. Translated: CASSLSLAAPLHF.

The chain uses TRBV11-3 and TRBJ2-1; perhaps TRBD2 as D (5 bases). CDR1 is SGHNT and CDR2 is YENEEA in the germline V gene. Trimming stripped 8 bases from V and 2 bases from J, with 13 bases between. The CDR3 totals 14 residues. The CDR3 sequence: CASAPRGPYNEQFF. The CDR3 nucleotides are TGTGCCAGCGCTCCTCGGGGTCCCTACAATGAGCAGTTCTTC.

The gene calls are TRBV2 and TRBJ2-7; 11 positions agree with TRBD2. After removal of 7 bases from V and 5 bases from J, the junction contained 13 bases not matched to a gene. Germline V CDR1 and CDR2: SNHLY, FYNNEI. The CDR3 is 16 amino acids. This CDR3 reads CASNPILAGVRNEQYF. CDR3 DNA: TGTGCCAGCAACCCGATACTAGCGGGAGTAAGGAACGAGCAGTACTTC.

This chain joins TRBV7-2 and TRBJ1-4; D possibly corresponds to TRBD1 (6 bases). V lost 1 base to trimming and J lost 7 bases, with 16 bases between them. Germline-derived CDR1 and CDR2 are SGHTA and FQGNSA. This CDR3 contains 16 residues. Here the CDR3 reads CASSLGGSGDGEKLFF. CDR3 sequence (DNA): TGTGCCAGCAGCTTAGGGGGGTCAGGGGACGGTGAAAAACTGTTTTTT.

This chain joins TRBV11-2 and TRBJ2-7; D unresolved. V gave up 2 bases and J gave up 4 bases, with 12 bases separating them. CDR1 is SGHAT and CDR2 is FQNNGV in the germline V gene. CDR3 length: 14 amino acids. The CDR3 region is CASSLPWAQYEQYF. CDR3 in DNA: TGTGCCAGCAGCTTACCATGGGCACAGTACGAGCAGTACTTC.

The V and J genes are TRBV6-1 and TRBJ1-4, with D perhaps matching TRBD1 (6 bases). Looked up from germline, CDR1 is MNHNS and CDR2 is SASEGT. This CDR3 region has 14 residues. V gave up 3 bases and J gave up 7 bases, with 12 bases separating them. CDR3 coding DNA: TGTGCCAGCAGTGAGCAACAGGGTAGTGAAAAACTGTTTTTT. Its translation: CASSEQQGSEKLFF.